Listed below are T cell receptor beta chains from one sample, sequenced in a study of blood T cell repertoires in COVID-19. TCRdb keeps only in-frame clones here, not all; method: immunoSEQ multiplex PCR. Of roughly 100,000 clones listed, around 81% are singletons. Sequencing was performed on peripheral blood. The receptors originated from an elderly man with COVID-19, enrolled during active disease. Both conserved end residues are part of each CDR3. Fields, in order: clone size, CDR3 length, D gene, J gene, V gene, CDR3 DNA, CDR3 protein. The D gene is left open where the match is weak. A clone size is listed for some rows: how often the clone was seen (once, few, many), or a class if it is expanded.

many	14	NA	TRBJ1-1	TRBV19	TGTGCCAGTAGTATTTGGGGAGGGAACACTGAAGCTTTCTTT	CASSIWGGNTEAFF
NA	15	TRBD2	TRBJ2-3	TRBV6-5	TGTGCCAGCACCGAGGGACTAGCGGGAGCAGATACGCAGTATTTT	CASTEGLAGADTQYF
NA	13	TRBD2	TRBJ2-5	TRBV7-3	TGTGCCAGCAGCTTACTAGCGGACGGGACCCAGTACTTC	CASSLLADGTQYF
once	14	TRBD1	TRBJ1-4	TRBV5-4	TGTGCCAGCAGTAGGGGGCAGGGTGGCGGAAAACTGTTTTTT	CASSRGQGGGKLFF
NA	14	NA	TRBJ2-5	TRBV6-1	TGTGCCAGCAGTGAAAGGCAGACAACCGGGACCCAGTACTTC	CASSERQTTGTQYF
NA	14	NA	TRBJ1-5	TRBV2	TGTGCCAGCAGGGGGGCCACCCCCTATCAGCCCCAGCATTTT	CASRGATPYQPQHF
NA	17	NA	TRBJ2-3	TRBV24-1	TGTGCCACCAGTGATTTTGAGAGGCTGGATAGCACAGATACGCAGTATTTT	CATSDFERLDSTDTQYF
NA	13	NA	TRBJ2-7	TRBV12-3/TRBV12-4	TGTGCCAGCAGTGCCACAGGGAGGGCCGAGCAGTACTTC	CASSATGRAEQYF
NA	14	TRBD1	TRBJ2-1	TRBV29-1	TGCAGCGTTGAAGGACAGGGGATTTCAAATGAGCAGTTCTTC	CSVEGQGISNEQFF
NA	13	NA	TRBJ1-2	TRBV5-6	TGTGCCAGCAGCGTGCTTGTTAGTACGGGCTACACCTTC	CASSVLVSTGYTF
NA	15	NA	TRBJ2-6	TRBV7-9	TGTGCCAGCAGCCGCGGGGCAGCTGGGGCCAACGTCCTGACTTTC	CASSRGAAGANVLTF
NA	15	TRBD2	TRBJ2-7	TRBV7-2	TGTGCCAGCAGCCTTGCGGGACTACAATCCTACGAGCAGTACTTC	CASSLAGLQSYEQYF
NA	16	TRBD1	TRBJ2-7	TRBV24-1	TGTGCCACCAGTGGCCCGGGACAGGGGTCCCAGTACGAGCAGTACTTC	CATSGPGQGSQYEQYF
NA	17	NA	TRBJ2-3	TRBV7-2	TGTGCCAGCAGCTATGACTCCGAGACAGGTAGCACAGATACGCAGTATTTT	CASSYDSETGSTDTQYF
NA	16	TRBD1	TRBJ1-6	TRBV7-9	TGTGCCAGCAGTGATCCAGGGGGCCAACTGAGTTCACCCCTCCACTTT	CASSDPGGQLSSPLHF
NA	15	TRBD1	TRBJ1-1	TRBV11-3	TGTGCCAGCAGCTCAACCGGGACAGGGAACACTGAAGCTTTCTTT	CASSSTGTGNTEAFF
NA	14	TRBD1	TRBJ2-5	TRBV27	TGTGCCAGCAGTTGGGGACAGGCGGTCGGGACCCAGTACTTC	CASSWGQAVGTQYF
once	14	TRBD1	TRBJ1-6	TRBV9	TGTGCCAGCAGCCCCTCGGCAGGGGGATCGCCCCTCCACTTT	CASSPSAGGSPLHF
NA	14	NA	TRBJ1-6	TRBV11-2	TGTGCCAGCAGCTTCGAGACAGACAATTCACCCCTCCACTTT	CASSFETDNSPLHF
once	14	NA	TRBJ2-1	TRBV6-4	TGTGCCAGCAGCCCAAAGGCGAGGGGGAATGAGCAGTTCTTC	CASSPKARGNEQFF
NA	15	TRBD1	TRBJ1-2	TRBV24-1	TGTGCCACCAGTGAAGGCGGGACAGGGGGCCGGGGCTACACCTTC	CATSEGGTGGRGYTF
NA	14	TRBD1	TRBJ1-4	TRBV3-1/TRBV3-2	TGTGCCAGCAGCTCGGGACAGGATAATGAAAAACTGTTTTTT	CASSSGQDNEKLFF
NA	16	NA	TRBJ1-3	TRBV7-9	TGTGCCAGCAACACTTATACCGGGACTCACGGAAACACCATATATTTT	CASNTYTGTHGNTIYF
NA	14	NA	TRBJ2-5	TRBV11-2	TGTGCCAGCAGCTTCTCAGGGAGGCAAGAGACCCAGTACTTC	CASSFSGRQETQYF
once	16	TRBD2	TRBJ2-1	TRBV5-1	TGCGCCAGCAGCTCCGCTAGCGGGAGCTCCTACAATGAGCAGTTCTTC	CASSSASGSSYNEQFF
NA	16	TRBD1	TRBJ2-2	TRBV4-3	TGCGCCAGCAGCCAAGACAGGGGGCGCGGCACCGGGGAGCTGTTTTTT	CASSQDRGRGTGELFF
NA	15	TRBD2	TRBJ2-7	TRBV3-1/TRBV3-2	TGTGCCAGCAGCCCGCCGGGACTAGCGGGGGACGAGCAGTACTTC	CASSPPGLAGDEQYF
NA	12	TRBD1	TRBJ2-1	TRBV2	TGTGCCAGCAGTGGGACAGGGTACGAGCAGTTCTTC	CASSGTGYEQFF
once	16	TRBD2	TRBJ2-5	TRBV11-2	TGTGCCAGCAGCCGACCTAGCGGGAGGACCCAAGAGACCCAGTACTTC	CASSRPSGRTQETQYF
NA	15	NA	TRBJ2-1	TRBV3-1/TRBV3-2	TGTGCCAGCAGCTTAGCGTCCGAGACCTACAATGAGCAGTTCTTC	CASSLASETYNEQFF
NA	16	TRBD1	TRBJ1-6	TRBV5-4	TGTGCCAGCAGCTCAAAACAGGGGAACAATAATTCACCCCTCCACTTT	CASSSKQGNNNSPLHF
NA	15	NA	TRBJ2-5	TRBV9	TGTGCCAGCAGCCCACGGGGAGTACCGACGGGGGCCCAGTACTTC	CASSPRGVPTGAQYF
NA	14	TRBD2	TRBJ2-1	TRBV7-2	TGTGCCAGCAGCTTAGAAGCGAGCGGGAGGGAGCAGTTCTTC	CASSLEASGREQFF
NA	14	NA	TRBJ2-3	TRBV5-6	TGTGCCAGCAGCCTTGGAGCAGGCACAGATACGCAGTATTTT	CASSLGAGTDTQYF
NA	16	NA	TRBJ2-7	TRBV6-6	TGTGCCAGCAGTTACTCGGGCCCCACAGTGACATACGAGCAGTACTTC	CASSYSGPTVTYEQYF
NA	16	TRBD1	TRBJ1-6	TRBV4-3	TGCGCCAGCAGCCAACCAACCGGGACAGGGTCCTCACCCCTCCACTTT	CASSQPTGTGSSPLHF
once	15	NA	TRBJ1-2	TRBV4-3	TGCGCCAGCAGCCGTACAGGCCGTGGGGTATATGGCTACACCTTC	CASSRTGRGVYGYTF
NA	15	TRBD1	TRBJ1-2	TRBV2	TGTGCCAGCAGTTTAAAAGACAGGGGCCTCTATGGCTACACCTTC	CASSLKDRGLYGYTF
NA	16	TRBD1	TRBJ1-4	TRBV7-2	TGTGCCAGCAGCGCAAACAGGGGAGCAACTAATGAAAAACTGTTTTTT	CASSANRGATNEKLFF
NA	14	TRBD1	TRBJ1-3	TRBV6-5	TGTGCCAGCTATGGACAGGGGGTTGGAAACACCATATATTTT	CASYGQGVGNTIYF
few	15	NA	TRBJ1-5	TRBV7-2	TGTGCCAGCAGCTTAGATATCAGGGTCGCAGAGCCCCAGCATTTT	CASSLDIRVAEPQHF